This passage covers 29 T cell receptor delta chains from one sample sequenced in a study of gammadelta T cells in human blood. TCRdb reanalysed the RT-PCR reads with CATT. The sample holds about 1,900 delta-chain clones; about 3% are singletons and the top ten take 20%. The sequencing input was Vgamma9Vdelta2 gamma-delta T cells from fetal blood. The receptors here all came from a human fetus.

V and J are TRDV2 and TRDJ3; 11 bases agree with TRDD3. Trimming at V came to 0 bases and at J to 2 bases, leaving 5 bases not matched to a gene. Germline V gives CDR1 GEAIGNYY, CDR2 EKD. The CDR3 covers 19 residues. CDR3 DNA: TGTGCCTGTGACACCGTACTGGGGGATAAAGCCTGGGACACCCGACAGATGTTTTTC. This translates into CACDTVLGDKAWDTRQMFF.

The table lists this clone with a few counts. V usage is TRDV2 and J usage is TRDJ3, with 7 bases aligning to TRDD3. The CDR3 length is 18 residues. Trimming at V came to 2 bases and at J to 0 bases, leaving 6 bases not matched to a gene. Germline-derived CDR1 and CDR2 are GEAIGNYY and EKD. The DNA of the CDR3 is TGTGCCTGTGACAGTACTGGGGTCAGCTCCTGGGACACCCGACAGATGTTTTTC. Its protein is CACDSTGVSSWDTRQMFF.

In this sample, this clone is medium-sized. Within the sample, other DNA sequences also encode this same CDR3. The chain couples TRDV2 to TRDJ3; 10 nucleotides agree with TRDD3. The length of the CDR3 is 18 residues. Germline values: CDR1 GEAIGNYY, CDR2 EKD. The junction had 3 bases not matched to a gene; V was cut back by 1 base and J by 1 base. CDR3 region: CACDTGGYRSWDTRQMFF. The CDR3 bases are TGTGCCTGTGACACTGGGGGATACCGGTCCTGGGACACCCGACAGATGTTTTTC.

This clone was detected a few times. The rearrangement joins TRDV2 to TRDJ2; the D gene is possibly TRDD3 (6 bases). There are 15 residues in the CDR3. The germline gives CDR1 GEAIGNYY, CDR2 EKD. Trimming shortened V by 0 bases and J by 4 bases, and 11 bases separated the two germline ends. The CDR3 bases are TGTGCCTGTGACACCCTACTGGGATCGACAGCACAACTCTTCTTT. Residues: CACDTLLGSTAQLFF.

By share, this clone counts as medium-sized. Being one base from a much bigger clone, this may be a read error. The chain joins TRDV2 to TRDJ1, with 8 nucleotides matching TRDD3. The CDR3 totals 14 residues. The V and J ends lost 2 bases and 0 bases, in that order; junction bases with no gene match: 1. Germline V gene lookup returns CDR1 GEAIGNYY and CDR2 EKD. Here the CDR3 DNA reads TGTGCCTGTGACAGACTGGGGGACACCGATAAACTCATCTTT. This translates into CACDRLGDTDKLIF.

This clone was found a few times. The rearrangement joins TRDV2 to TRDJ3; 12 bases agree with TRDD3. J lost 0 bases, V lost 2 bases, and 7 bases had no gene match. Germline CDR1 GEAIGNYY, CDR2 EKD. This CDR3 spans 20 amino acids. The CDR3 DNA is TGTGCCTGTGACATGGTACTGGGGGATACTCTCTCCTGGGACACCCGACAGATGTTTTTC. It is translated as CACDMVLGDTLSWDTRQMFF.

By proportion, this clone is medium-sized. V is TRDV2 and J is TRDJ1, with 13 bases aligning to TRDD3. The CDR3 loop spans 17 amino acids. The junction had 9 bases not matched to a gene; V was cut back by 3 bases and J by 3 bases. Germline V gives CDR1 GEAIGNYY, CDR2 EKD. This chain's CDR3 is CACDLRTGGYVPDKLIF. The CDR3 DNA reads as TGTGCCTGTGACCTACGTACTGGGGGATACGTCCCCGATAAACTCATCTTT.

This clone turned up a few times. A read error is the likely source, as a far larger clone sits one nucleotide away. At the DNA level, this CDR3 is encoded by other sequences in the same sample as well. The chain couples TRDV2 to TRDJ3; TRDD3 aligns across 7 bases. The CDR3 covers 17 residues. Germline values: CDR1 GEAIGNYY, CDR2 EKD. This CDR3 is CACDTWGSSWDTRQMFF. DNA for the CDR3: TGTGCCTGTGACACCTGGGGGAGCTCCTGGGACACCCGACAAATGTTTTTC.

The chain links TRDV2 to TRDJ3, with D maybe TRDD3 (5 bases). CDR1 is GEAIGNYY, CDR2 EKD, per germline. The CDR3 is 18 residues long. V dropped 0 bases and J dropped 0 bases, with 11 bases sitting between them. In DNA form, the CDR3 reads TGTGCCTGTGACACCGGGGGGGCAAGCTCCTGGGACACCCGACAGATGTTTTTC. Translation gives CACDTGGASSWDTRQMFF.

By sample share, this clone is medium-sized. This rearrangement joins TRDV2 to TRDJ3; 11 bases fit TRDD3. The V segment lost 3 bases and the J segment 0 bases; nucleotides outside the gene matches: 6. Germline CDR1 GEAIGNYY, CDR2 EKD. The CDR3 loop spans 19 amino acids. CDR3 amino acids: CACDVLGDKSSWDTRQMFF. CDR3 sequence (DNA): TGTGCCTGTGACGTACTGGGGGATAAAAGCTCCTGGGACACCCGACAGATGTTTTTC.

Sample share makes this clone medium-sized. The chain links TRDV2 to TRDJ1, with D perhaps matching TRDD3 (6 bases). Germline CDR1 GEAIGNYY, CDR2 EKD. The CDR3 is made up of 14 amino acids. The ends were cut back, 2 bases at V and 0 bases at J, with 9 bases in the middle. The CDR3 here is CACDRVGDTDKLIF. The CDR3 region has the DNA TGTGCCTGTGACAGAGTGGGGGACACCGATAAACTCATCTTT.

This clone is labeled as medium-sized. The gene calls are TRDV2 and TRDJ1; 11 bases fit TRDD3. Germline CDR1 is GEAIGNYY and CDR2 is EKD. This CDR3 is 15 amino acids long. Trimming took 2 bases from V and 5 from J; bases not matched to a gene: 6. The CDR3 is CACDKLGDNKDKLIF. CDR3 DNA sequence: TGTGCCTGTGACAAACTGGGGGATAACAAAGATAAACTCATCTTT.

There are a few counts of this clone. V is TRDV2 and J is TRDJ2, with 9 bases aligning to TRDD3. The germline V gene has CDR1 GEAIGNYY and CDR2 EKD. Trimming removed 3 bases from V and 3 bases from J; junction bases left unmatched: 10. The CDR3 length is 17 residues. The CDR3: CACDPLTYWGMTAQLFF. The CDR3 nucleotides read TGTGCCTGTGACCCGCTGACGTACTGGGGGATGACAGCACAACTCTTCTTT.

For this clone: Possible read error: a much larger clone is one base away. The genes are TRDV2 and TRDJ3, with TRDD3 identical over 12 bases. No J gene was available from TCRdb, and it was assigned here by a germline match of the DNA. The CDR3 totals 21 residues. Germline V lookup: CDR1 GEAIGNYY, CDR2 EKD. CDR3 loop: CACDPVLGDTSSSWDTRQMFF. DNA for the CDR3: TGTGCCTGTGACCCCGTACTGGGGGATACCTCAAGCTCCTGGGACACGCGACAGATGTTTTTC.

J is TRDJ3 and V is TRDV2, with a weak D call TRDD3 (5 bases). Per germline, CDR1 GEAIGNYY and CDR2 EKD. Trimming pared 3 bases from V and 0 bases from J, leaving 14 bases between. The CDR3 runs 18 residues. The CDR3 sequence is CACDATGPSSWDTRQMFF. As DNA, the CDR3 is TGTGCCTGTGACGCCACTGGACCAAGCTCCTGGGACACCCGACAGATGTTTTTC.

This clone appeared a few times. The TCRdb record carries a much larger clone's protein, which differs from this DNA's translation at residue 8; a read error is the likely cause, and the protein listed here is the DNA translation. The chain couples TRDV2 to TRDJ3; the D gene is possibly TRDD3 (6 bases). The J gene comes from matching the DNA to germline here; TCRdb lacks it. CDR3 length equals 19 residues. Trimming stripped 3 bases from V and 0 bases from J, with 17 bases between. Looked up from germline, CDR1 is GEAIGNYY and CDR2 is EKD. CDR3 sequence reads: CACDSTGSPSSWDTRQMFF. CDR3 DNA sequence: TGTGCCTGTGACTCAACTGGGAGCCCAAGCTCCTGGGACACCCGACAGATGTTTTTC.

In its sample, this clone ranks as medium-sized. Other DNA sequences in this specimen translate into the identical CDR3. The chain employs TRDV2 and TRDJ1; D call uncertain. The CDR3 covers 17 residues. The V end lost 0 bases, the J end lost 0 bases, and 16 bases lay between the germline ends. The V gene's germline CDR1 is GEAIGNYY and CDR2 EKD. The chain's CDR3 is CACDTVGPRRYTDKLIF. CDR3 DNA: TGTGCCTGTGACACCGTGGGCCCCCGGCGGTACACCGATAAACTCATCTTT.

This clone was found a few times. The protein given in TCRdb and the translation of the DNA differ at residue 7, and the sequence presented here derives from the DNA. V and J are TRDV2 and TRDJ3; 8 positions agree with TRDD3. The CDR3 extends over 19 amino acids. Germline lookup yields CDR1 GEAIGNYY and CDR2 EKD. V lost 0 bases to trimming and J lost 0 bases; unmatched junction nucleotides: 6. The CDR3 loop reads CACDTVKGYGSWDTRQMFF. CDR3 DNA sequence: TGTGCCTGTGACACCGTAAAGGGATACGGCTCCTGGGACACCCGACAGATGTTTTTC.

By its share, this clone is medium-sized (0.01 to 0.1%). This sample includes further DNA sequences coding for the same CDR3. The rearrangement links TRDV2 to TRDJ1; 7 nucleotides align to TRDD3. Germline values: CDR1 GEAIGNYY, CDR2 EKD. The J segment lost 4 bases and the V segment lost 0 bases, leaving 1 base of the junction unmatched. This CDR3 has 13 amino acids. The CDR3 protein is CACDTWGYDKLIF. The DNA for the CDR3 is TGTGCCTGTGACACCTGGGGATACGATAAACTCATCTTT.

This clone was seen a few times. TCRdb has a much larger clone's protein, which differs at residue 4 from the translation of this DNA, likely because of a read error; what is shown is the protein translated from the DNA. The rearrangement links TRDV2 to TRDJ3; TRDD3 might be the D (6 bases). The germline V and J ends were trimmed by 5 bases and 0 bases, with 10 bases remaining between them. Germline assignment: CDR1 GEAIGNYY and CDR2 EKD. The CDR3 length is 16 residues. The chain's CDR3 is CACGILGSWDTRQMFF. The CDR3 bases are TGTGCCTGTGGCATACTGGGCTCCTGGGACACCCGACAGATGTTTTTC.

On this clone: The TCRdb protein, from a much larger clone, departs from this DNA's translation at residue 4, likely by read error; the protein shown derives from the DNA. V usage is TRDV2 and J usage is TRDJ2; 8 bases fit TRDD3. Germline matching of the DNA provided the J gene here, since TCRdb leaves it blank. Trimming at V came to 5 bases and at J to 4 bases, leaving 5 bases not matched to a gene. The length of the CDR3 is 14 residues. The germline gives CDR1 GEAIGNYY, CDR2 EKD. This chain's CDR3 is CACVRLGATAQLFF. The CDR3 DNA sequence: TGTGCCTGTGTCAGACTGGGGGCGACAGCACAACTCTTCTTT.

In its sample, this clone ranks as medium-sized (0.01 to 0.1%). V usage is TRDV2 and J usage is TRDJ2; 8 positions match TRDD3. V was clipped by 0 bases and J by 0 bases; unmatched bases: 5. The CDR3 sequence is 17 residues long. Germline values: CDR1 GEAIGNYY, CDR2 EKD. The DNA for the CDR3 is TGTGCCTGTGACACCTGGGGGATGGGCCCTTTGACAGCACAACTCTTCTTT. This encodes CACDTWGMGPLTAQLFF.

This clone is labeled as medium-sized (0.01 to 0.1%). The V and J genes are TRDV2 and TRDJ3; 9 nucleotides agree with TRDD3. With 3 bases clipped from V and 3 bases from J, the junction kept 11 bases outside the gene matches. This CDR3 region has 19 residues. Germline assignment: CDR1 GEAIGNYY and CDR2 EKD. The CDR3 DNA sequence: TGTGCCTGTGACCCTGTTCTGGGGATACGCGTCTGGGACACCCGACAGATGTTTTTC. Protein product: CACDPVLGIRVWDTRQMFF.

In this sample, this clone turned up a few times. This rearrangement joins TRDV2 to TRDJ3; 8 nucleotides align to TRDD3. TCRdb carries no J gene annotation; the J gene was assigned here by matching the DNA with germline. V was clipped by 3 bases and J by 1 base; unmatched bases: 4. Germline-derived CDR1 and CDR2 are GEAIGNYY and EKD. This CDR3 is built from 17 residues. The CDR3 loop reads CACDRTGGSWDTRQMFF. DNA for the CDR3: TGTGCCTGTGACCGTACTGGGGGTTCCTGGGACACCCGACAGATGTTTTTC.

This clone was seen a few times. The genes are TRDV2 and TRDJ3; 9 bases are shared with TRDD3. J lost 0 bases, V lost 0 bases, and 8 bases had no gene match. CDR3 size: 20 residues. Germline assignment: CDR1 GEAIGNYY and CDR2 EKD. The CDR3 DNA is TGTGCCTGTGACACCGTGACTGGGGGACACTCCTCCTGGGACACCCGACAGATGTTTTTC. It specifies CACDTVTGGHSSWDTRQMFF.

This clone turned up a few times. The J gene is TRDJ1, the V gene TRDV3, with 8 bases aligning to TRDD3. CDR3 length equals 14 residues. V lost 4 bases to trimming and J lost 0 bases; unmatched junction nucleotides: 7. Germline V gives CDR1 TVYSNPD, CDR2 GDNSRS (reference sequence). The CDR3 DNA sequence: TGTGCCTCCTCTTACTGGGGGTACACCGATAAACTCATCTTT. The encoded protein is CASSYWGYTDKLIF.

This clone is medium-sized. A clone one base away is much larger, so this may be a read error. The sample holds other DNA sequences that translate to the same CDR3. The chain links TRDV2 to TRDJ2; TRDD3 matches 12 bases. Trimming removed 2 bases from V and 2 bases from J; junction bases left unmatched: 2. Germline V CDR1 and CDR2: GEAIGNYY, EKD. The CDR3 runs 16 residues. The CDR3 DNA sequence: TGTGCCTGTGACATACTGGGGGATACCTTGACAGCACAACTCTTCTTT. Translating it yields CACDILGDTLTAQLFF.

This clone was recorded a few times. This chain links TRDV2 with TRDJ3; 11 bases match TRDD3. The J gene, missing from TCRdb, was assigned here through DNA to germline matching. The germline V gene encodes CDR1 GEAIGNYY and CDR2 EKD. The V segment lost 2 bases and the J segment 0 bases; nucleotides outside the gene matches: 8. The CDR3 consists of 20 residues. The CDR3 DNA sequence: TGTGCCTGTGACAAAGTACTGGGGGATATAAGCTCCTGGGACACCCGACAGATGTTTTTC. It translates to CACDKVLGDISSWDTRQMFF.

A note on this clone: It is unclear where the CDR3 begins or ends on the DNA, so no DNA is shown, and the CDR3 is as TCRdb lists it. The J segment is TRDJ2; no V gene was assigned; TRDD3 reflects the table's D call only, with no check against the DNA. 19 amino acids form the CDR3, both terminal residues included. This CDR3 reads CAIYCCALLGDTLTAQLFF.